This TCR beta chain was documented in a study of human thymus T cells. Study-level findings and limits: Thymic and blood repertoires appeared to carry a bias in their V and J gene usage. As related research reported, thymic repertoires overlapped highly among unrelated individuals.

J gave up 6 bases and V 2 bases, and 5 bases lay outside the gene matches. Germline values: CDR1 SGHKS, CDR2 YYEKEE (reference sequence). This CDR3 has 15 residues. To note about this clone: As yet, its antigen is unknown.

From resections taken during corrective heart surgery, the thymus tissue was obtained. The sample donors, healthy Finnish infants, were having corrective surgery for congenital heart defects. Assay used: immunoSEQ multiplex PCR; TCRdb lists only in-frame clones, some missing. The sample lists some 120,000 clones; around 96% were seen once. Sequencing used thymus tissue. The sequence derives from a boy under three years old with a congenital heart defect but otherwise immunologically healthy. The V gene is TRBV5-5, the J gene TRBJ2-7, with 13 bases matching TRBD2. The DNA for the CDR3 is TGTGCCAGCAGCTTCCGACTAGCGGGGGGCCTCGAGCAGTACTTC. Translated: CASSFRLAGGLEQYF.